This entry lists 21 T cell receptor beta chains sequenced from one sample in a study of PD-1 blockade in classical Hodgkin lymphoma. TCRdb's table, derived via immunoSEQ multiplex PCR, lists solely in-frame clones and lacks some. The top ten clones hold over 2.5% of a sample with roughly 70,000 clones, over 90% of them seen once. Stated time point: newly diagnosed, previously untreated cHL patient sample. Material for sequencing was peripheral blood mononuclear cells (PBMCs). These TCRs come from a human donor with classical Hodgkin lymphoma.

The gene calls are TRBV11-3 and TRBJ2-2, with TRBD2 matching over 11 bases. V shed 4 bases, J shed 5 bases, and the junction held 6 bases outside the gene matches. The CDR3 is 16 residues long. The germline V gene has CDR1 SGHNT and CDR2 YENEEA. CDR3 in DNA: TGTGCCAGCAGCTACCGACTAGCGGGAACAACCGGGGAGCTGTTTTTT. Translating it yields CASSYRLAGTTGELFF.

The chain combines TRBV6-6 with TRBJ1-2; weak D call: TRBD1 (6 bases). CDR1 is MNHNY, CDR2 SVGAGI, per germline (reference sequence). CDR3 length equals 13 residues. V lost 8 bases, J lost 3 bases, and 13 bases lay in between. CDR3 in DNA: TGTGCCAGCTCTCGGGGGGCGTACTATGGCTACACCTTC. Protein product: CASSRGAYYGYTF.

The chain employs TRBV6-5 and TRBJ1-6; D gene ambiguous. V lost 2 bases to trimming and J lost 8 bases, with 10 bases between them. Germline lookup yields CDR1 MNHEY and CDR2 SVGAGI. This CDR3 has 14 amino acids. The CDR3 region has the DNA TGTGCCAGCAGTTACCGCTTGTGGGATTCACCCCTCCACTTT. Translated, it gives CASSYRLWDSPLHF.

CDR3: CASSSGTRWPDTQYF. CDR3 nucleotides: TGTGCCAGCAGTTCGGGGACCAGGTGGCCAGATACGCAGTATTTT. This chain joins TRBV27 and TRBJ2-3; D could derive from TRBD1 or TRBD2 (5 bases each). V lost 4 bases, J lost 4 bases, and 15 bases lay in between. This CDR3 region has 15 residues. Germline V gene data show CDR1 as MNHEY and CDR2 as SMNVEV (reference sequence).

This chain connects TRBV7-9 to TRBJ1-1; possibly TRBD1 for D (5 bases). Germline V CDR1 and CDR2: SEHNR, FQNEAQ (reference sequence). The germline V and J ends were trimmed by 1 base and 2 bases, with 11 bases remaining between them. The CDR3 runs to 15 residues. The CDR3 DNA reads TGTGCCAGCAGCTTAGAAGGGGCCTCAAACACTGAAGCTTTCTTT. Its protein is CASSLEGASNTEAFF.

The rearrangement joins TRBV30 to TRBJ2-1; D remains unclear. The germline V gene has CDR1 GTSNPN and CDR2 SVGIG (reference sequence). The CDR3 covers 15 residues. The ends were cut back, 3 bases at V and 7 bases at J, with 19 bases in the middle. CDR3 DNA: TGTGCCTGGAGCAAGGGCATCCCCCCTAAGAATGAGCAGTTCTTC. Protein product: CAWSKGIPPKNEQFF.

The gene calls are TRBV2 and TRBJ1-1; the match to TRBD1 covers 10 bases. V lost 3 bases and J lost 8; bases outside the gene matches: 9. Germline CDR1 reads SNHLY; CDR2 reads FYNNEI. There are 15 residues in the CDR3. In nucleotides, the CDR3 is TGTGCCAGCAGTGACGACAGGGGGCAAGCCTTAGAAGCTTTCTTT. Protein sequence: CASSDDRGQALEAFF.

Comment on this clone: The conserved phenylalanine or tryptophan normally closing the CDR3 is absent here, so this likely arose from a read error. No DNA is shown, since the ends of the CDR3 on it are uncertain; the CDR3 is the one TCRdb lists. This chain connects TRBV5-1 to TRBJ2-7; TRBD2 reflects the table's D call only, with no check against the DNA. The CDR3 totals 14 residues, both ends included. Per the germline V gene, CDR1 is SGHRS and CDR2 is YFSETQ. The CDR3 spells CASSRTGGSYEQSI.

The chain is built from TRBV2 and TRBJ2-5; a weak D match, TRBD2 (5 bases). Germline CDR1 reads SNHLY; CDR2 reads FYNNEI. The V end was cut by 7 bases, the J end by 5 bases, with 17 bases between. This CDR3 has 14 residues. The CDR3, as DNA: TGTGCCAGCACCCCACGGCTAGCTCGGGAGACCCAGTACTTC. Protein: CASTPRLARETQYF.

The chain combines TRBV9 with TRBJ2-6; D is unresolved. This CDR3 has 15 residues. With 0 bases removed from V and 8 bases from J, the gap between germline ends came to 12 bases. Per germline, CDR1 SGDLS and CDR2 YYNGEE. The CDR3 coding sequence is TGTGCCAGCAGCGTAGAGGCTTCGAGGACCAACGTCCTGACTTTC. This codes for CASSVEASRTNVLTF. The full variable domain, completed using reference TRBV9 and TRBJ2-6, is DSGVTQTPKHLITATGQRVTLRCSPRSGDLSVYWYQQSLDQGLQFLIQYYNGEERAKGNILERFSAQQFPDLHSELNLSSLELGDSALYFCASSVEASRTNVLTFGAGSRLTVL.

This rearrangement joins TRBV15 to TRBJ2-7; no reliable D call. Trimming removed 5 bases at V and 0 bases at J, with 11 bases between. Per germline, CDR1 LNHNV and CDR2 YYDKDF (reference sequence). The CDR3 is 14 residues long. CDR3 DNA: TGTGCCACCAGCGTAACATTAGGCTCCTACGAGCAGTACTTC. This encodes CATSVTLGSYEQYF.

The chain employs TRBV11-2 and TRBJ1-6; D not resolved. The germline CDR1 and CDR2 sequences are SGHAT and FQNNGV. This CDR3 contains 14 residues. The V gene lost 3 bases and the J gene lost 8 bases, with 11 bases spanning the gap. The CDR3: CASSFGFRDSPLHF. The CDR3 DNA follows: TGTGCCAGCAGCTTCGGGTTTCGGGATTCACCCCTCCACTTT.

The chain links TRBV18 to TRBJ1-1; D remains ambiguous. V was cut by 3 bases and J by 0 bases, with 5 bases left in between. The CDR3 contains 13 residues. CDR1 and CDR2 (germline): KGHSH, LQKENI. CDR3 sequence reads: CASSPLVNTEAFF. The CDR3, as DNA: TGTGCCAGCTCACCGTTGGTGAACACTGAAGCTTTCTTT.

The rearrangement links TRBV7-2 to TRBJ2-7; 8 bases map to TRBD1. The CDR3 totals 14 residues. Germline-derived CDR1 and CDR2 are SGHTA and FQGNSA. V shed 1 base, J shed 1 base, and the junction held 0 bases outside the gene matches. This chain's CDR3 is CASSLGTGSYEQYF. CDR3 nucleotide sequence: TGTGCCAGCAGCTTAGGGACAGGGTCCTACGAGCAGTACTTC.

The genes are TRBV7-3 and TRBJ2-1; D not resolved. V lost 0 bases, J lost 0 bases, and 6 bases lay in between. CDR1 is SGHTA, CDR2 FQGTGA, per germline. CDR3 length: 15 residues. DNA for the CDR3: TGTGCCAGCAGCTTAACCTTCGACTCCTACAATGAGCAGTTCTTC. Translation: CASSLTFDSYNEQFF.

This clone was detected only once. The rearrangement links TRBV7-6 to TRBJ2-1; 14 bases line up with TRBD2. The CDR3 is made up of 18 amino acids. The J segment lost 0 bases and the V segment lost 3 bases, leaving 4 bases of the junction unmatched. Germline loops: CDR1 SGHVS, CDR2 FNYEAQ. CDR3 coding DNA: TGTGCCAGCAGCTTGCGGGGACTAGCGGGGGTCTCCTACAATGAGCAGTTCTTC. Residues: CASSLRGLAGVSYNEQFF. The entire variable domain, with the rest obtained from reference TRBV7-6 and TRBJ2-1, is as follows: GAGVSQSPRYKVTKRGQDVALRCDPISGHVSLYWYRQALGQGPEFLTYFNYEAQQDKSGLPNDRFSAERPEGSISTLTIQRTEQRDSAMYRCASSLRGLAGVSYNEQFFGPGTRLTVL.

The gene calls are TRBV7-9 and TRBJ1-6; TRBD1 might be the D (5 bases). Germline values: CDR1 SEHNR, CDR2 FQNEAQ (reference sequence). Trimming took off 2 bases at V and 2 bases at J, with 7 bases between the two ends. CDR3 size: 15 residues. CDR3 region: CASSLQGPYNSPLHF. The CDR3 coding sequence is TGTGCCAGCAGCTTACAGGGACCCTATAATTCACCCCTCCACTTT.

This chain uses TRBV4-2 with TRBJ2-1; no definite D call. CDR1 LGHNA and CDR2 YNFKEQ come from the germline V gene. V was shortened by 1 base and J by 2 bases, with 15 bases between the two germline ends. CDR3 length equals 17 residues. CDR3 amino acids: CASSQGYPRNPYNEQFF. CDR3 DNA sequence: TGTGCCAGCAGCCAAGGGTACCCCCGAAACCCCTACAATGAGCAGTTCTTC.

The rearrangement uses TRBV9 and TRBJ2-1; 9 bases fit TRBD2. The ends lost 0 bases at V and 6 bases at J; junction bases unmatched: 4. CDR3 length equals 15 residues. The germline V gene has CDR1 SGDLS and CDR2 YYNGEE. The CDR3 region is CASSVVAGALNEQFF. As DNA, the CDR3 is TGTGCCAGCAGCGTAGTAGCGGGAGCTCTCAATGAGCAGTTCTTC. The whole variable domain, remainder taken from reference TRBV9 and TRBJ2-1, is DSGVTQTPKHLITATGQRVTLRCSPRSGDLSVYWYQQSLDQGLQFLIQYYNGEERAKGNILERFSAQQFPDLHSELNLSSLELGDSALYFCASSVVAGALNEQFFGPGTRLTVL.

Here the CDR3 reads CASSQVSLPGTGRNQPQHF. The CDR3 DNA follows: TGCGCCAGCAGCCAAGTATCATTGCCCGGGACCGGAAGGAATCAGCCCCAGCATTTT. The genes are TRBV4-1 and TRBJ1-5, with a weak D call TRBD1 (5 bases). This CDR3 region has 19 residues. Trimming pared 1 base from V and 4 bases from J, leaving 23 bases between. CDR1 is MGHRA and CDR2 is YSYEKL in the germline V gene.

The V gene is TRBV28, the J gene TRBJ1-2; 7 bases fit TRBD1. Germline CDR1 MDHEN, CDR2 SYDVKM. J gave up 4 bases and V 8 bases, and 7 bases lay outside the gene matches. The CDR3 is 13 residues long. In DNA form, the CDR3 reads TGTGCCAGCGTCGCGGGACAGCTCTATGGCTACACCTTC. This encodes CASVAGQLYGYTF.